The sequence of this T cell receptor beta chain was determined in a study of T cell repertoires in cytomegalovirus infection. Overall study: CMV infection together with matching HLA type was indicated by public TCR beta signatures.

TCRdb redid the calling of the reads with MiXCR, one entry per CDR3 protein. The sample lists roughly 990,000 distinct CDR3 sequences; 31% were seen once. Details on this clonotype: The target antigen is unknown.

Overall study findings and caveats: CMV-specific HLA-C-restricted TCR beta clonotypes dominated the ex vivo response.

This TCR was recovered from a human donor in good health (CMV status not recorded). Some clones in this sample may be carry-over from other donors' samples. The sample in question was cultured CD8+ T cells from PBMCs, obtained from culture after CMV antigen stimulation.

CDR3 loop: CASRNIRAQETQYF. The DNA for the CDR3 is TGTGCCAGCAGGAACATCAGAGCCCAAGAGACCCAGTACTTC. The rearrangement links TRBV6-2 or TRBV6-3 to TRBJ2-5; D gene uncertain. This CDR3 comprises 14 residues. Germline V CDR1 and CDR2: MNHEY, SVGEGT. Trimming took off 6 bases at V and 1 base at J, with 12 bases between the two ends.